The clone carrying this T cell receptor (beta chain) was detected ten times or more. No antigen is known for it. This record comes from a study of Graves' ophthalmopathy and Graves' hyperthyroidism. General observations from the study: A majority of expanded thyroid clonotypes exceeding 0.001 frequency were likewise present in blood. Ophthalmopathy progression was predicted with 55% to 71% sensitivity and about 72% specificity.

Having ophthalmopathy, the donors showed moderate-to-severe activity, CAS ≥3 and NOSPECS ≥4, with disease lasting under 3 months. V lost 7 bases, J lost 0 bases, and 15 bases lay in between. The length of the CDR3 is 16 residues. In germline, CDR1 is LNHDA, CDR2 SQIVND (reference sequence). The authors amplified TCR beta CDR3 regions from RNA transcripts. A first-round RT-PCR used HTBI primers, followed by a second-round multiplex PCR. TCRdb reanalysed the multiplex PCR reads using MiXCR and keeps one entry per CDR3 protein. The sample contains roughly 50,000 distinct CDR3 sequences, approximately 52% of which appear only once.

What was sequenced was peripheral blood. This receptor was obtained from an adult woman with Graves' ophthalmopathy. J is TRBJ2-2 and V is TRBV19, with a tentative D call TRBD2 (5 bases). The CDR3 region is CASTRVGGANTGELFF. Here the CDR3 DNA reads TGTGCCAGTACGCGGGTAGGCGGAGCGAACACCGGGGAGCTGTTTTTT.